This T cell receptor beta chain was sequenced during a study of T-cell reconstitution after alpha-beta-depleted transplantation in children. This CDR3 region has 14 residues. CDR1 and CDR2 (germline): SGHTA, FQGNSA. V lost 1 base and J lost 6, with 12 bases in between. This clonotype was recorded many times. Unique molecular identifiers were incorporated into the prepared TCRbeta library. TCRdb recomputed calls from the PCR reads with MiXCR, one row per CDR3 protein. This table has roughly 590,000 distinct CDR3 sequences, over 15% appearing once. The genes are TRBV7-2 and TRBJ1-2; D call uncertain. This sample comprised PBMCs from the stem cell graft donor, obtained from the stem cell graft. The sequence came from a human donor who donated a stem cell graft to a child with acute myeloid leukemia. Here the CDR3 reads CASSLVAQRNGYTF. In nucleotides, the CDR3 is TGTGCCAGCAGCTTAGTTGCACAGAGGAATGGCTACACCTTC.